A selection of T cell receptor beta chains follows, all from one sample in a study of T cell responses to AZD1222 COVID-19 vaccine. Measured with immunoSEQ multiplex PCR; TCRdb has only the in-frame clones, and not every one. The table has 110,000 to 150,000 clones, roughly nine tenths seen once. The sample in question was peripheral blood, obtained on day 0 of AZD1222 vaccination. These receptors were collected from an adult in good health. The CDR3 runs from the conserved cysteine through the conserved F or W. The D gene is left open where the match is weak. Clone size is not always given. Where it is, it says once, few, many or a class for expanded clones.

clone size: -; D gene: TRBD1; J gene: TRBJ1-1; V gene: TRBV29-1; CDR3 DNA: TGCAGCGCCTGGAGCCCCCTCGCAGGGGGCGCGTTCCCTGAAGCTTTCTTT; CDR3 protein: CSAWSPLAGGAFPEAFF
clone size: -; D gene: -; J gene: TRBJ2-7; V gene: TRBV4-2; CDR3 DNA: TGTGCCAGCAGCCAAGAGGGGTACGGGGGATACGAGCAGTACTTC; CDR3 protein: CASSQEGYGGYEQYF
clone size: -; D gene: TRBD1; J gene: TRBJ1-2; V gene: TRBV5-6; CDR3 DNA: TGTGCCAGCAGCTTGGGACAGGGGGCAGTCGGCTACACCTTC; CDR3 protein: CASSLGQGAVGYTF
clone size: -; D gene: -; J gene: TRBJ1-1; V gene: TRBV29-1; CDR3 DNA: TGCAGCGTAGGCTATCAGGGGAACACTGAAGCTTTCTTT; CDR3 protein: CSVGYQGNTEAFF
clone size: few; D gene: -; J gene: TRBJ2-1; V gene: TRBV5-1; CDR3 DNA: TGCGCCAGCAGCTCGACTAGCAATGAGCAGTTCTTC; CDR3 protein: CASSSTSNEQFF
clone size: -; D gene: TRBD2; J gene: TRBJ2-1; V gene: TRBV6-5; CDR3 DNA: TGTGCCGGACGACTAGCGGGGGGACACAATGAGCAGTTCTTC; CDR3 protein: CAGRLAGGHNEQFF
clone size: -; D gene: -; J gene: TRBJ2-7; V gene: TRBV13; CDR3 DNA: TGTGCCAGCAGCTTGGCCAAAGGCCTTTACGAGCAGTACTTC; CDR3 protein: CASSLAKGLYEQYF
clone size: -; D gene: -; J gene: TRBJ1-2; V gene: TRBV9; CDR3 DNA: TGTGCCAGCAGCCCCCCAGGTGCGGCCGCCTATGGCTACACCTTC; CDR3 protein: CASSPPGAAAYGYTF
clone size: -; D gene: TRBD1; J gene: TRBJ2-7; V gene: TRBV3-1/TRBV3-2; CDR3 DNA: TGTGCCAGCAGCTACGGACAGGGCGCCTACGAGCAGTACTTC; CDR3 protein: CASSYGQGAYEQYF
clone size: -; D gene: -; J gene: TRBJ1-1; V gene: TRBV5-1; CDR3 DNA: TGCGCCAGCAGCTTGGAGGGGAATACTGAAGCTTTCTTT; CDR3 protein: CASSLEGNTEAFF
clone size: few; D gene: -; J gene: TRBJ1-1; V gene: TRBV6-5; CDR3 DNA: TGTGCCAGCAGGGTAGGGAATGAGAACACTGAAGCTTTCTTT; CDR3 protein: CASRVGNENTEAFF
clone size: -; D gene: -; J gene: TRBJ1-1; V gene: TRBV7-9; CDR3 DNA: TGTGCCAGCAGCGTCCAGAGACTGGAGGCTTTCTTT; CDR3 protein: CASSVQRLEAFF
clone size: -; D gene: -; J gene: TRBJ1-5; V gene: TRBV2; CDR3 DNA: TGTGCCAGCAATCGTCAGGGGATCGGCAATCAGCCCCAGCATTTT; CDR3 protein: CASNRQGIGNQPQHF
clone size: -; D gene: TRBD2; J gene: TRBJ2-1; V gene: TRBV6-4; CDR3 DNA: TGTGCCAGCAGTGTCTCGACTAGCGGGGGGGCCGGTGAGCAGTTCTTC; CDR3 protein: CASSVSTSGGAGEQFF
clone size: -; D gene: -; J gene: TRBJ1-6; V gene: TRBV7-9; CDR3 DNA: TGTGCCAGCAGCTCAGAACGCTATAATTCACCCCTCCACTTT; CDR3 protein: CASSSERYNSPLHF
clone size: few; D gene: TRBD2; J gene: TRBJ2-1; V gene: TRBV10-3; CDR3 DNA: TGTGCCATCAGCTCACTAGCGGAGCAGTTCTTC; CDR3 protein: CAISSLAEQFF
clone size: -; D gene: -; J gene: TRBJ1-4; V gene: TRBV9; CDR3 DNA: TGTGCCAGCAGCCCTTACCCGGGGGGAAATGAAAAACTGTTTTTT; CDR3 protein: CASSPYPGGNEKLFF
clone size: -; D gene: TRBD2; J gene: TRBJ2-7; V gene: TRBV15; CDR3 DNA: TGTGCCACCAGCTTCCGTCGCGGGACTAGCGGTTACGAGCAGTACTTC; CDR3 protein: CATSFRRGTSGYEQYF
clone size: -; D gene: TRBD1; J gene: TRBJ1-3; V gene: TRBV19; CDR3 DNA: TGTGCCAGTAGTGGACAGGTCTCTGGAAACACCATATATTTT; CDR3 protein: CASSGQVSGNTIYF
clone size: -; D gene: -; J gene: TRBJ2-3; V gene: TRBV5-1; CDR3 DNA: TGCGCCAGCAGCTTCCGGACTACCAAGACCCACACAGATACGCAGTATTTT; CDR3 protein: CASSFRTTKTHTDTQYF
clone size: -; D gene: TRBD1; J gene: TRBJ2-2; V gene: TRBV7-9; CDR3 DNA: TGTGCCAGCCACAGGGGGCAGAGCACCGGGGAGCTGTTTTTT; CDR3 protein: CASHRGQSTGELFF
clone size: -; D gene: TRBD1; J gene: TRBJ1-1; V gene: TRBV2; CDR3 DNA: TGTGCCAGCAGCCGAGGACAGGCGAACACTGAAGCTTTCTTT; CDR3 protein: CASSRGQANTEAFF
clone size: -; D gene: -; J gene: TRBJ2-7; V gene: TRBV6-1; CDR3 DNA: TGTGCCAGCAGTGAAGAGCTCACCCCGTCCCTCTACGAGCAGTACTTC; CDR3 protein: CASSEELTPSLYEQYF
clone size: once; D gene: -; J gene: TRBJ2-6; V gene: TRBV2; CDR3 DNA: TGTGCCAGCACTGAGCGGACCCAATCTGGGGCCAACGTCCTGACTTTC; CDR3 protein: CASTERTQSGANVLTF
clone size: few; D gene: -; J gene: TRBJ1-6; V gene: TRBV19; CDR3 DNA: TGTGCCAGTACCCCGGAAGACTCCTATAATTCACCCCTCCACTTT; CDR3 protein: CASTPEDSYNSPLHF
clone size: -; D gene: -; J gene: TRBJ1-1; V gene: TRBV7-9; CDR3 DNA: TGTGCCAGCAGGGTTCTGGGAGAGAACACTGAAGCTTTCTTT; CDR3 protein: CASRVLGENTEAFF
clone size: -; D gene: -; J gene: TRBJ1-2; V gene: TRBV19; CDR3 DNA: TGTGCCAGTAGTACGCACTCGAGGAGGGTGGGTGGCTACACCTTC; CDR3 protein: CASSTHSRRVGGYTF
clone size: -; D gene: -; J gene: TRBJ2-1; V gene: TRBV27; CDR3 DNA: TGTGCCAGCAGTTTCCAGGCCCCGAGAGGGGCCTACAATGAGCAGTTCTTC; CDR3 protein: CASSFQAPRGAYNEQFF
clone size: -; D gene: -; J gene: TRBJ1-2; V gene: TRBV9; CDR3 DNA: TGTGCCAGCATGGGAAGCCGATATGGCTACACCTTC; CDR3 protein: CASMGSRYGYTF
clone size: -; D gene: -; J gene: TRBJ1-2; V gene: TRBV9; CDR3 DNA: TGTGCCAGCATGGGGGGCAGGTGGGATGGCTACACCTTC; CDR3 protein: CASMGGRWDGYTF